These T cell receptor beta chains were read from a single sample in a study of post-analysis software for immune sequencing data. TCRdb re-derived calls from the PCR reads in MiXCR, one entry per CDR3 protein. Found here are about 800,000 distinct CDR3 sequences, about 32% of them singletons; the top ten hold roughly 0.57%. The sample was blood. The receptors stem from a girl aged 5 to 17 with multiple sclerosis. Both conserved end residues are part of each CDR3. Each record gives: V gene, J gene, D gene, clone size, CDR3 DNA, CDR3 protein. D genes are given only for firm matches. Where a row states a size, it is once, few, many or the class of an expanded clone; other rows omit it.

v_call: TRBV20-1; j_call: TRBJ2-7; d_call: NA; clone_size: NA; cdr3_nt: TGCAGTGCTAGAGAGCGGAGCTCCTACGAGCAGTACTTC; cdr3_aa: CSARERSSYEQYF
v_call: TRBV12-3/TRBV12-4; j_call: TRBJ1-4; d_call: NA; clone_size: NA; cdr3_nt: TGTGCCAGCAGTCGGCAGCAGGGTAGTACAACTAATGAAAAACTGTTTTTT; cdr3_aa: CASSRQQGSTTNEKLFF
v_call: TRBV20-1; j_call: TRBJ2-3; d_call: NA; clone_size: NA; cdr3_nt: TGCAGTGCTGGTGGGGGACGAGTGGACACAGATACGCAGTATTTT; cdr3_aa: CSAGGGRVDTDTQYF
v_call: TRBV20-1; j_call: TRBJ1-1; d_call: TRBD1; clone_size: NA; cdr3_nt: TGCAGTGCTCGACAGGGGTTTGTGAACACTGAAGCTTTCTTT; cdr3_aa: CSARQGFVNTEAFF
v_call: TRBV20-1; j_call: TRBJ2-7; d_call: TRBD2; clone_size: NA; cdr3_nt: TGCAGTGGCGGGAGGCTCTCCTACGAGCAGTACTTC; cdr3_aa: CSGGRLSYEQYF
v_call: TRBV4-3; j_call: TRBJ2-7; d_call: NA; clone_size: NA; cdr3_nt: TGCGCCAGCAGCCAAGGGACGGACCTAACCTACGAGCAGTACTTC; cdr3_aa: CASSQGTDLTYEQYF
v_call: TRBV5-1; j_call: TRBJ2-3; d_call: TRBD1; clone_size: few; cdr3_nt: TGCGCCAGCAGGGGAGGGACAGGGGGTACAGATACGCAGTATTTT; cdr3_aa: CASRGGTGGTDTQYF
v_call: TRBV5-1; j_call: TRBJ1-1; d_call: NA; clone_size: few; cdr3_nt: TGCGCCAGCAGCACTACAGGGCCGAACACTGAAGCTTTCTTT; cdr3_aa: CASSTTGPNTEAFF
v_call: TRBV28; j_call: TRBJ2-1; d_call: TRBD2; clone_size: few; cdr3_nt: TGTGCCAGCAGTTTTACTAGCGGGATATACAATGAGCAGTTCTTC; cdr3_aa: CASSFTSGIYNEQFF
v_call: TRBV11-2; j_call: TRBJ2-6; d_call: TRBD1; clone_size: NA; cdr3_nt: TGTGCCAGCAGCTCTGCTCGGACAGGGATTACCTCTGGGGCCAACGTCCTGACTTTC; cdr3_aa: CASSSARTGITSGANVLTF
v_call: TRBV7-9; j_call: TRBJ2-6; d_call: NA; clone_size: few; cdr3_nt: TGTGCCAGCAGCTTAGATGCTGGCTCTGGGGCCAACGTCCTGACTTTC; cdr3_aa: CASSLDAGSGANVLTF
v_call: TRBV20-1; j_call: TRBJ2-7; d_call: NA; clone_size: NA; cdr3_nt: TGCAGTGCTGATTATCCCTACGAGCAGTACTTC; cdr3_aa: CSADYPYEQYF
v_call: TRBV7-9; j_call: TRBJ1-5; d_call: TRBD1; clone_size: NA; cdr3_nt: TGTGCCAGCAGCTCCGACAGGGAGGGCGGTCAGCCCCAGCATTTT; cdr3_aa: CASSSDREGGQPQHF
v_call: TRBV7-9; j_call: TRBJ2-1; d_call: TRBD1; clone_size: NA; cdr3_nt: TGTGCCAGCAGCCCGTGGGACAGCAGCTACAATGAGCAGTTCTTC; cdr3_aa: CASSPWDSSYNEQFF
v_call: TRBV19; j_call: TRBJ1-5; d_call: NA; clone_size: NA; cdr3_nt: TGTGCCAGCCAGAGGGACGGCCGATATAGCAATCAGCCCCAGCATTTT; cdr3_aa: CASQRDGRYSNQPQHF
v_call: TRBV12-3/TRBV12-4; j_call: TRBJ2-5; d_call: NA; clone_size: NA; cdr3_nt: TGTGCCAACAGCAACGGGGGCTCTCGGGAGCAGTACTTC; cdr3_aa: CANSNGGSREQYF
v_call: TRBV12-3/TRBV12-4; j_call: TRBJ1-1; d_call: NA; clone_size: NA; cdr3_nt: TGTGCCAGCAGTTTCCGTGGGGAGGTGAACACTGAAGCTTTCTTT; cdr3_aa: CASSFRGEVNTEAFF
v_call: TRBV20-1; j_call: TRBJ2-1; d_call: TRBD2; clone_size: NA; cdr3_nt: TGCAGTGCTAAGACTAGCGGGGGCCGGGACGGTGAGCAGTTCTTC; cdr3_aa: CSAKTSGGRDGEQFF
v_call: TRBV20-1; j_call: TRBJ2-7; d_call: NA; clone_size: few; cdr3_nt: TGCAGTGCTAGGGGGCACTCGAGCTCCTACGAGCAGTACTTC; cdr3_aa: CSARGHSSSYEQYF
v_call: TRBV5-1; j_call: TRBJ1-6; d_call: NA; clone_size: few; cdr3_nt: TGCGCCAGCAGCCCAGGGGACGGCACCAATTCACCCCTCCACTTT; cdr3_aa: CASSPGDGTNSPLHF
v_call: TRBV20-1; j_call: TRBJ2-3; d_call: NA; clone_size: NA; cdr3_nt: TGCAGTGCCAACACGAGACGCACAGATACGCAGTATTTT; cdr3_aa: CSANTRRTDTQYF
v_call: TRBV28; j_call: TRBJ2-5; d_call: TRBD2; clone_size: NA; cdr3_nt: TGTGCCAGCAGTTCAACGGGGACTAGCGGGGGGGAGACCCAGTACTTC; cdr3_aa: CASSSTGTSGGETQYF
v_call: TRBV29-1; j_call: TRBJ2-7; d_call: NA; clone_size: NA; cdr3_nt: TGCAGCGTTGAATCGGTGGGGGGGGGCCCCGAGCAGTACTTC; cdr3_aa: CSVESVGGGPEQYF
v_call: TRBV20-1; j_call: TRBJ2-1; d_call: TRBD2; clone_size: few; cdr3_nt: TGCAGTGCCAATTACCGGACTAGCGCGCAAACCTACAATGAGCAGTTCTTC; cdr3_aa: CSANYRTSAQTYNEQFF
v_call: TRBV20-1; j_call: TRBJ2-1; d_call: TRBD2; clone_size: few; cdr3_nt: TGCAGTGCTAGAGAACGCCTTGGTACTAGCGGGATCTATGAGCAGTTCTTC; cdr3_aa: CSARERLGTSGIYEQFF
v_call: TRBV6-2/TRBV6-3; j_call: TRBJ2-1; d_call: NA; clone_size: few; cdr3_nt: TGTGCCAGCAGTTACCTTCGGGGTCGGCAGTTCTTC; cdr3_aa: CASSYLRGRQFF
v_call: TRBV20-1; j_call: TRBJ1-2; d_call: NA; clone_size: NA; cdr3_nt: TGCAGCCAAGGCGGGGGTCGGGGCTACACCTTC; cdr3_aa: CSQGGGRGYTF
v_call: TRBV9; j_call: TRBJ2-7; d_call: NA; clone_size: NA; cdr3_nt: TGTGCCAGCAGCCCACGACTGGACACTTCTCTCTACGAGCAGTACTTC; cdr3_aa: CASSPRLDTSLYEQYF
v_call: TRBV29-1; j_call: TRBJ2-3; d_call: NA; clone_size: NA; cdr3_nt: TGCAGCTCGCGCCCGGTGGGGTCCACAGATACGCAGTATTTT; cdr3_aa: CSSRPVGSTDTQYF
v_call: TRBV29-1; j_call: TRBJ1-2; d_call: NA; clone_size: NA; cdr3_nt: TGCAGCGTGCCGGGTGCTGAACCCAGCGGCGGGTATGGCTACACCTTC; cdr3_aa: CSVPGAEPSGGYGYTF
v_call: TRBV28; j_call: TRBJ2-1; d_call: TRBD2; clone_size: few; cdr3_nt: TGTGCCACCAGCAGCGGGAGCCATGAGCAGTTCTTC; cdr3_aa: CATSSGSHEQFF
v_call: TRBV5-1; j_call: TRBJ2-5; d_call: TRBD1; clone_size: few; cdr3_nt: TGCGCCAGCAGCGCGCAGGGGGCCCAGACCCAGTACTTC; cdr3_aa: CASSAQGAQTQYF
v_call: TRBV9; j_call: TRBJ2-1; d_call: TRBD2; clone_size: many; cdr3_nt: TGTGCCAGCAGCGACACGGGACTAGCTGGAGATGAGCAGTTCTTC; cdr3_aa: CASSDTGLAGDEQFF